The rows below give T cell receptor beta chains drawn from one sample of a study of CD8+CD57+ T cells in acquired aplastic anemia. TCRdb redid the calling of the reads with MiXCR, one entry per CDR3 protein. The sample consists of about 180,000 distinct CDR3 sequences, 35% to 50% of them appearing once. Sequencing used sorted CD4+, CD8+, or CD8+CD57+ T cells (not recorded which) from PBMCs. The receptors stem from a human donor in good health. Both conserved end residues are part of each CDR3. The D gene is left open where the match is weak. Only part of the rows carry a size: once, few, many, or a class if the clone is expanded.

D: TRBD2; size: -; J: TRBJ2-7; V: TRBV19; DNA: TGTGCCAGTAGTGTTTGGACTAGCGGGATTTACGAGCAGTACTTC; CDR3: CASSVWTSGIYEQYF
D: -; size: many; J: TRBJ1-1; V: TRBV5-8; DNA: TGTGCCAGCAGCTTGGCCTTGAAGAACACTGAAGCTTTCTTT; CDR3: CASSLALKNTEAFF
D: TRBD2; size: few; J: TRBJ2-1; V: TRBV11-1; DNA: TGTGCCAGCAGCTTAGGAAGTGGGGCGGGGGAGCCTAACAATGAGCAGTTCTTC; CDR3: CASSLGSGAGEPNNEQFF
D: TRBD1; size: -; J: TRBJ2-2; V: TRBV3-1; DNA: TGTGCCAGCAGCCAAGATCGTATAGGGGGCGAAACCGGGGAGCTGTTTTTT; CDR3: CASSQDRIGGETGELFF
D: -; size: -; J: TRBJ1-6; V: TRBV20-1; DNA: TGCAGTGCTAGTCTCCCTGATTCACCCCTCCACTTT; CDR3: CSASLPDSPLHF
D: -; size: -; J: TRBJ2-3; V: TRBV7-2; DNA: TGTGCCAGCAGCTTAGCTTCCCAACTAGGACTTTGGGATACGCAGTATTTT; CDR3: CASSLASQLGLWDTQYF
D: -; size: -; J: TRBJ2-4; V: TRBV20-1; DNA: TGCAGTGCTCGAAGGACGGGGAAGGCCAAAAACATTCAGTACTTC; CDR3: CSARRTGKAKNIQYF
D: -; size: many; J: TRBJ2-3; V: TRBV25-1; DNA: TGTGCCAGCAGCGACCCCGGTCGAAGCACAGATACGCAGTATTTT; CDR3: CASSDPGRSTDTQYF
D: -; size: -; J: TRBJ1-1; V: TRBV5-1; DNA: TGCGCCAGCAGGAGGGGGGACACTGAAGCTTTCTTT; CDR3: CASRRGDTEAFF
D: -; size: -; J: TRBJ1-6; V: TRBV5-1; DNA: TGCGCCAGCAGCCCTCAGGGTGTCAATTCACCCCTCCACTTT; CDR3: CASSPQGVNSPLHF
D: -; size: many; J: TRBJ2-7; V: TRBV2; DNA: TGTGCCAGCAGTCCGACCACGGAGGTTATGGCCTACGAGCAGTACTTC; CDR3: CASSPTTEVMAYEQYF
D: TRBD1; size: -; J: TRBJ2-7; V: TRBV10-3; DNA: TGTGCAATCAGGGCCGGGACAGGGAAGACCGACGAGCAGTACTTC; CDR3: CAIRAGTGKTDEQYF
D: TRBD1; size: many; J: TRBJ1-1; V: TRBV20-1; DNA: TGCAGTGCTAGTGAGGGGGCAGGTGAAGCTTTCTTT; CDR3: CSASEGAGEAFF
D: TRBD2; size: -; J: TRBJ2-7; V: TRBV20-1; DNA: TGCAGTGCTAGGGCTAGCGGGAGGGAGGGGAGGGAGCAGTACTTC; CDR3: CSARASGREGREQYF
D: -; size: -; J: TRBJ1-6; V: TRBV19; DNA: TGTGCCAGTAGTATGGAGGCCAGCCTAAATTCACCCCTCCACTTT; CDR3: CASSMEASLNSPLHF
D: TRBD2; size: many; J: TRBJ2-3; V: TRBV20-1; DNA: TGCAGTGCTAGAGGGGGGGGGAAGACAGATACGCAGTATTTT; CDR3: CSARGGGKTDTQYF
D: -; size: -; J: TRBJ1-5; V: TRBV6-1; DNA: TGTGCCAGCAGGTCTTTTTCCGGGACACGTAGCAATCAGCCCCAGCATTTT; CDR3: CASRSFSGTRSNQPQHF
D: -; size: once; J: TRBJ2-3; V: TRBV6-1; DNA: TGTGCCGGCAGTGAAGCGGGTTCTTTCGGTACAGATACGCAGTATTTT; CDR3: CAGSEAGSFGTDTQYF
D: TRBD1; size: -; J: TRBJ1-6; V: TRBV2; DNA: TGTGCCAGCAGAGGACAGGGTAATACCAATTCACCCCTCCACTTT; CDR3: CASRGQGNTNSPLHF
D: TRBD2; size: -; J: TRBJ2-7; V: TRBV29-1; DNA: TGCAGCGTAGCACCCCTAGCGGACGAGCAGTACTTC; CDR3: CSVAPLADEQYF
D: -; size: many; J: TRBJ2-2; V: TRBV5-1; DNA: TGCGCCAGCAAGGTGGGAGGGAACACCGGGGAGCTGTTTTTT; CDR3: CASKVGGNTGELFF
D: -; size: -; J: TRBJ2-7; V: TRBV19; DNA: TGTGCCAGTAGTAGACTGGTCGGGGGCGGACTAAACTACGAGCAGTACTTC; CDR3: CASSRLVGGGLNYEQYF
D: TRBD1; size: many; J: TRBJ1-2; V: TRBV29-1; DNA: TGCAGCGCCCAGACAGGGCCGGAGGGCTACACCTTC; CDR3: CSAQTGPEGYTF
D: TRBD2; size: few; J: TRBJ2-1; V: TRBV3-1; DNA: TGTGCCAGCAGCCAGCCGGGACTAGCAGGTGTCCATGAGCAGTTCTTC; CDR3: CASSQPGLAGVHEQFF
D: TRBD1; size: -; J: TRBJ2-5; V: TRBV7-2; DNA: TGTGCCAGCAGCAGAGGGACAGGGGAAGTAGAGACCCAGTACTTC; CDR3: CASSRGTGEVETQYF
D: -; size: many; J: TRBJ2-5; V: TRBV15; DNA: TGTGCCACCAGCGTCTCCGGGCCCCGAGGGGCGACCCAGTACTTC; CDR3: CATSVSGPRGATQYF
D: -; size: few; J: TRBJ2-7; V: TRBV5-4; DNA: TGTGCCAGCAGCCTGGGGTGGTCGGAGCAGTACTTC; CDR3: CASSLGWSEQYF
D: TRBD2; size: once; J: TRBJ2-4; V: TRBV25-1; DNA: TGTGCCAGCAGTGGGAGGGTAGCGGGAGACGAGAACATTCAGCACTTC; CDR3: CASSGRVAGDENIQHF
D: TRBD2; size: many; J: TRBJ2-1; V: TRBV7-9; DNA: TGTGCCAGCAGCTTAGCGAGCGGGGTACTTAATGAGCAGTTCTTC; CDR3: CASSLASGVLNEQFF
D: -; size: -; J: TRBJ1-5; V: TRBV19; DNA: TGTGCCAGCACCGAGTCGGGGCTTATCAATCAGCCCCAGCATTTT; CDR3: CASTESGLINQPQHF
D: TRBD1; size: many; J: TRBJ2-1; V: TRBV9; DNA: TGTGCCAGCAGCGGGGGACAGGTGGGCAATGAGCAGTTCTTC; CDR3: CASSGGQVGNEQFF
D: TRBD1; size: once; J: TRBJ1-1; V: TRBV24-1; DNA: TGTGCCACCAGTGATTCCGACAGGGGTCGCTACAATGAAGCTTTCTTT; CDR3: CATSDSDRGRYNEAFF
D: TRBD1; size: -; J: TRBJ1-2; V: TRBV6-1; DNA: TGTGCCAGCAGACCCACGACAGGGGGCTCCTCTGGCTACACCTTC; CDR3: CASRPTTGGSSGYTF
D: -; size: -; J: TRBJ1-2; V: TRBV12-3/TRBV12-4; DNA: TGTGCCAGCAGTTCGTACCGCTATGGCTACACCTTC; CDR3: CASSSYRYGYTF
D: -; size: many; J: TRBJ1-2; V: TRBV6-1; DNA: TGTGCCAGCAGTACAGGGACAAGTGGCTACACCTTC; CDR3: CASSTGTSGYTF
D: TRBD2; size: many; J: TRBJ2-5; V: TRBV12-3/TRBV12-4; DNA: TGTGCCAGCAGTTTAACCGGGGGGGCGATCCAAGAGACCCAGTACTTC; CDR3: CASSLTGGAIQETQYF
D: -; size: many; J: TRBJ1-5; V: TRBV6-1; DNA: TGTGCCAGCAGTGCAAATAGCAATCAGCCCCAGCATTTT; CDR3: CASSANSNQPQHF
D: TRBD1; size: -; J: TRBJ2-7; V: TRBV7-6; DNA: TGTGCCAGCAGCTTAGAAGGGACAGGGGGCAGGGACGAGCAGTACTTC; CDR3: CASSLEGTGGRDEQYF
D: TRBD1; size: many; J: TRBJ1-2; V: TRBV12-3/TRBV12-4; DNA: TGTGCCAGCAAATACCAGGGGGTTTACTATGGCTACACCTTC; CDR3: CASKYQGVYYGYTF
D: -; size: -; J: TRBJ2-1; V: TRBV20-1; DNA: TGCAGTGCTAGAGATCATAGGGGACAACTGGGGTACAATGAGCAGTTCTTC; CDR3: CSARDHRGQLGYNEQFF
D: -; size: few; J: TRBJ1-1; V: TRBV6-1; DNA: TGTGCCAGCTATGGGCTAATGAACACTGAAGCTTTCTTT; CDR3: CASYGLMNTEAFF
D: TRBD2; size: many; J: TRBJ2-3; V: TRBV2; DNA: TGTGCCAGCAGTGAGGGGGCGGGAGGGCCCTCGACGGGGACAGATACGCAGTATTTT; CDR3: CASSEGAGGPSTGTDTQYF
D: -; size: -; J: TRBJ2-7; V: TRBV29-1; DNA: TGCAGCGTTGACGCCTCGGTGGGCGAGCAGTACTTC; CDR3: CSVDASVGEQYF
D: TRBD2; size: -; J: TRBJ2-3; V: TRBV19; DNA: TGTGCCAGTAGGCTACCCGGGACTAGGTCAGATACGCAGTATTTT; CDR3: CASRLPGTRSDTQYF
D: -; size: many; J: TRBJ1-1; V: TRBV7-3; DNA: TGTGCCAGCAGCTTAGGGACTGGGGGGTCTGAAGCTTTCTTT; CDR3: CASSLGTGGSEAFF
D: -; size: few; J: TRBJ1-5; V: TRBV28; DNA: TGTGCCAGCACCCCGACCCTGGGTCAGCCCCAGCATTTT; CDR3: CASTPTLGQPQHF
D: TRBD1; size: -; J: TRBJ1-2; V: TRBV2; DNA: TGTGCCAGCATGTTTGCAGGGGGGTACTATGGCTACACCTTC; CDR3: CASMFAGGYYGYTF
D: TRBD2; size: many; J: TRBJ2-1; V: TRBV7-2; DNA: TGTGCCAGCAGCTTTGGGACTACCTATGAGCAGTTCTTC; CDR3: CASSFGTTYEQFF
D: TRBD2; size: -; J: TRBJ2-2; V: TRBV9; DNA: TGTGCTAGGTCAGCGGGAGGGCCAGGCGGGGAGCTGTTTTTT; CDR3: CARSAGGPGGELFF
D: TRBD1; size: few; J: TRBJ1-5; V: TRBV2; DNA: TGTGCCTGCAGGGATAGGGGACAGGGTTATAGCAATCAGCCCCAGCATTTT; CDR3: CACRDRGQGYSNQPQHF
D: TRBD1; size: -; J: TRBJ2-7; V: TRBV7-9; DNA: TGTGCCAGCAGCCGGGAAGGGGGCAGACCCTACGAGCAGTACTTC; CDR3: CASSREGGRPYEQYF
D: TRBD2; size: many; J: TRBJ2-7; V: TRBV7-2; DNA: TGTGCCAGCAGCTTGACTAGCGGGGGGACCTCCTACGAGCAGTACTTC; CDR3: CASSLTSGGTSYEQYF
D: -; size: -; J: TRBJ2-1; V: TRBV24-1; DNA: TGTGCCACCAGTGATGAGAACCTGGAACAGGACAATGAGCAGTTCTTC; CDR3: CATSDENLEQDNEQFF
D: TRBD2; size: -; J: TRBJ2-2; V: TRBV24-1; DNA: TGTGCCACCGGGCTAGCGGGGCCCGGGGAGCTGTTTTTT; CDR3: CATGLAGPGELFF
D: -; size: many; J: TRBJ1-5; V: TRBV19; DNA: TGTGCCAGTAGTATTACGGGAGGAGGCAATCAGCCCCAGCATTTT; CDR3: CASSITGGGNQPQHF
D: -; size: -; J: TRBJ2-2; V: TRBV5-1; DNA: TGCGCCAGCAGTTACACGAACACCGGGGAGCTGTCTTTT; CDR3: CASSYTNTGELSF
D: -; size: -; J: TRBJ1-1; V: TRBV11-2; DNA: TGTGCCAGCAGCCCGAGCGGGAGCTCACGAAGAGTTGAAGCTTTCTTT; CDR3: CASSPSGSSRRVEAFF
D: -; size: -; J: TRBJ2-7; V: TRBV29-1; DNA: TGCAGCCCCCGATTGCGTTACCCTGGCCACGAGCAGTACTTC; CDR3: CSPRLRYPGHEQYF
D: TRBD2; size: many; J: TRBJ2-7; V: TRBV5-1; DNA: TGCGCCAGCAGCCTAGCGGAGTCCTACGAGCAGTACTTC; CDR3: CASSLAESYEQYF